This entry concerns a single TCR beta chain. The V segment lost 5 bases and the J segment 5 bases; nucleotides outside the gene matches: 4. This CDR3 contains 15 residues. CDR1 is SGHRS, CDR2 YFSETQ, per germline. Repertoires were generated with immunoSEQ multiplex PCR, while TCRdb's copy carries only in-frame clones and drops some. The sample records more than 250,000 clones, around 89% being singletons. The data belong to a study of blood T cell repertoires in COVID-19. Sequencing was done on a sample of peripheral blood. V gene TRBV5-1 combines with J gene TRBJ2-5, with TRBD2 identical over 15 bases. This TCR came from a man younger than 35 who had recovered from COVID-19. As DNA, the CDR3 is TGCGCCAGCAGAGGACTAGCGGGGGGGCAGGAGACCCAGTACTTC. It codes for CASRGLAGGQETQYF.